Sequencing of this T cell receptor (beta chain) was carried out in a study of T cells in Graves' hyperthyroidism and ophthalmopathy. Germline V gene sequence: CDR1 DFQATT, CDR2 SNEGSKA (reference sequence). With 3 bases removed from V and 3 bases from J, the gap between germline ends came to 13 bases. The CDR3 length is 14 residues. Regions amplified from RNA transcripts were the TCR beta CDR3 regions. During a first-round RT-PCR of the TCR CDR3, the HTBI primer set was used. One entry per CDR3 protein, called by TCRdb with MiXCR from the multiplex PCR reads. The sample records approximately 720,000 distinct CDR3 sequences, 18% being singletons. This clonotype was detected ten times or more.

The sample comprised blood. The receptor was isolated from a woman in her forties or fifties with Graves' hyperthyroidism that later progressed to Graves' ophthalmopathy. The chain uses TRBV20-1 and TRBJ2-3, with D uncertain. The CDR3 nucleotides read TGCAGTGCTAGTAGGGTCAAGTCGACAGATACGCAGTATTTT. It translates to CSASRVKSTDTQYF.